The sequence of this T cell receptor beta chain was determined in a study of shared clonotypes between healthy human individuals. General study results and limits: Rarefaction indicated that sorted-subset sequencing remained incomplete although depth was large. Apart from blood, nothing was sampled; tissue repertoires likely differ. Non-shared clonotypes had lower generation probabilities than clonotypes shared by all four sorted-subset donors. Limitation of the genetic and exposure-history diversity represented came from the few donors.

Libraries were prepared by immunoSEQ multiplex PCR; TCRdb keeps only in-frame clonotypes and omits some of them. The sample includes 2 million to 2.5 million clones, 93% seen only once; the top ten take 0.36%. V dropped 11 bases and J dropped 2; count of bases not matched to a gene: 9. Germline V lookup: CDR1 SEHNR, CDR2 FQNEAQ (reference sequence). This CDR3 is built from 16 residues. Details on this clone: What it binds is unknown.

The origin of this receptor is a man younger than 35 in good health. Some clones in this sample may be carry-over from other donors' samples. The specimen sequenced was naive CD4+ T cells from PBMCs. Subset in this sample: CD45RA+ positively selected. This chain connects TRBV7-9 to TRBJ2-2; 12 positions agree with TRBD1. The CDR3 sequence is CAHHWGQGANTGELFF. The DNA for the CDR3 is TGTGCCCATCATTGGGGACAGGGGGCAAACACCGGGGAGCTGTTTTTT.